Listed here is a single TCR beta chain. TCRdb's table, derived via immunoSEQ multiplex PCR, lists solely in-frame clones and lacks some. Of over 120,000 clones listed, around 90% are singletons. The data originate from a study of control samples from healthy donors and cancer patients. The sample consisted of blood. The receptor's source is a man aged 25-45 years in good health.

The CDR3, as DNA: TGTGCCAGCAGCTATTACACAGGGGCTGGGGCCAACGTCCTGACTTTC. Amino acids: CASSYYTGAGANVLTF. The V gene is TRBV7-8, the J gene TRBJ2-6, with TRBD1 matching over 7 bases. Germline values: CDR1 SGHVS, CDR2 FQNEAQ. J lost 2 bases, V lost 4 bases, and 5 bases had no gene match. The CDR3 is 16 amino acids. Drawing the rest from reference TRBV7-8 and TRBJ2-6, the complete variable domain is GAGVSQSPRYKVAKRGQDVALRCDPISGHVSLFWYQQALGQGPEFLTYFQNEAQLDKSGLPSDRFFAERPEGSVSTLKIQRTQQEDSAVYLCASSYYTGAGANVLTFGAGSRLTVL.